This entry concerns a single TCR beta chain. Its antigen is currently not known. Per-base quality was not reported, and no clone a single base away is much larger than it. Libraries were made using PCR. Sequencing relied on an Illumina HiSeq 2500. Molecular barcoding was employed in the preparation of TCR libraries, with unique molecular identifiers being used to normalize TCRbeta repertoire quantification. Clones were called with MiXCR by TCRdb after fastp trimmed the public reads at Q25, and only in-frame beta chains were retained. For every CDR3 protein sequence, its rows merge into one entry that carries the most common genes and DNA. Across this sample there are about 580,000 distinct CDR3 sequences, with about 23% seen only once. Roughly 15% of the sample lies in the top ten. This record comes from a study of T-cell reconstitution after alpha-beta-depleted transplantation in children (dated by TCRdb to the mid-2010s). About the full investigation: T-cell immune reconstitution after TCRalphabeta/CD19-depleted allogeneic hematopoietic cell transplantation in children was quantitatively tracked in the study by means of TCR repertoire profiling. Beyond this particular receptor, the publication reports: In some patients, high TCRbeta diversity at day 60 was attributed to recipient T cells and intrathymic progenitors that had survived conditioning. Apparently early alphabetaT-cell count recovery about two months after transplant reportedly relied on only several hundred rapidly expanded clones derived from non-depleted graft cells. Hyperexpanded clone frequencies declined over subsequent months; after one year, T-cell counts and TCRbeta diversity were mostly attributed to newly produced T cells.

Between the V and J ends, shortened by 1 base and 2 bases respectively, the junction contains 13 bases. For CDR1 and CDR2, the germline V gene lists KGHSH and LQKENI. Inclusive of the bounding cysteine and phenylalanine, the CDR3 is 16 residues long. Only CDR3 DNA is held: 48 bases, read in frame from base 1. This specimen's treatment or condition label, per the study, means: allogeneic hematopoietic cell transplantation with graft depleted of TCRalphabeta T cells and CD19 B cells. The transplant recipients were children given TCRalphabeta/CD19-depleted allogeneic hematopoietic cell grafts. The V and J genes are TRBV18 and TRBJ2-3, with TRBD2 perhaps the D gene, on 5 matching bases. Sequenced here: PBMCs, mostly from graft donor cells, sampled 360 days after TCRalphabeta/CD19-depleted stem cell transplant. This sequence originates from a boy younger than two who had a stem cell transplant for acute myeloid leukemia, so the T cells may come from the graft donor. The DNA sequence is TGTGCCAGCTCACCACGTGAGGGAACCCCCACAGATACGCAGTATTTT. The encoded protein is CASSPREGTPTDTQYF.